The 18 T cell receptor beta chains reported below all come from one sample, sequenced in a study of brain T cells in children with intractable seizures. Clones were sequenced by immunoSEQ multiplex PCR, and TCRdb holds only the in-frame ones, with some missing. The sample lists 300,000 to 400,000 clones; over 90% were seen once. Time point described: blood from clinic visit 5 months post-surgery; TSC patient then seizure free. This specimen was peripheral blood, taken more than 4 months after surgery. These receptors all stem from a boy younger than two with tuberous sclerosis and intractable seizures.

A note on this clone: The same CDR3 also results from other DNA sequences found in this sample. This chain uses TRBV5-1 with TRBJ2-5; no clear D gene. This CDR3 spans 14 amino acids. Trimming shortened V by 0 bases and J by 2 bases, and 8 bases separated the two germline ends. Germline values: CDR1 SGHRS, CDR2 YFSETQ. Here the CDR3 DNA reads TGCGCCAGCAGCTTGGTGGGGTTGCAAGAGACCCAGTACTTC. Protein sequence: CASSLVGLQETQYF. The entire variable domain, with the rest obtained from reference TRBV5-1 and TRBJ2-5, is as follows: KAGVTQTPRYLIKTRGQQVTLSCSPISGHRSVSWYQQTPGQGLQFLFEYFSETQRNKGNFPGRFSGRQFSNSRSEMNVSTLELGDSALYLCASSLVGLQETQYFGPGTRLLVL.

This chain connects TRBV18 to TRBJ2-7, with 11 bases matching TRBD2. Looked up from germline, CDR1 is KGHSH and CDR2 is LQKENI. J was trimmed by 6 bases and V by 2 bases; bases with no gene match: 9. The CDR3 covers 16 residues. This chain's CDR3 is CASSPGLAGGLGEQYF. The CDR3 coding sequence is TGTGCCAGCTCACCAGGGCTAGCGGGAGGCTTAGGCGAGCAGTACTTC.

This clone was seen a handful of times. The J gene is TRBJ1-1, the V gene TRBV12-5; D may be TRBD1 (5 bases). Germline values: CDR1 LGHNT, CDR2 FRNRAP. This CDR3 is built from 16 residues. V lost 1 base and J 2 bases, leaving 14 bases between the germline ends. The CDR3 DNA is TGTGCTAGTGGTTTGGCACCCAACCAGGGAAACACTGAAGCTTTCTTT. It specifies CASGLAPNQGNTEAFF.

The chain carries TRBV5-6 and TRBJ2-1; D might be TRBD1 (6 bases). The CDR3 contains 15 residues. The V end was cut by 0 bases, the J end by 6 bases, with 13 bases between. Germline CDR1 and CDR2: SGHDT and YYEEEE. Written as DNA, the CDR3 is TGTGCCAGCAGCTTGGGGGGGCGCAGGGGCAATGAGCAGTTCTTC. Translating gives CASSLGGRRGNEQFF.

The chain employs TRBV18 and TRBJ1-2; 9 bases agree with TRBD1. Germline V gene sequence: CDR1 KGHSH, CDR2 LQKENI. The length of the CDR3 is 14 residues. V gave up 6 bases and J gave up 2 bases; unmatched junction bases: 4. CDR3: CASSRGQGNYGYTF. The CDR3 DNA reads as TGTGCCAGCTCGCGGGGACAGGGCAACTATGGCTACACCTTC.

This chain joins TRBV6-5 and TRBJ2-7; TRBD1 aligns across 7 bases. The length of the CDR3 is 16 residues. The germline CDR1 and CDR2 sequences are MNHEY and SVGAGI. Trimming cost V 0 bases and J 6 bases; bases outside gene matches: 11. The CDR3 coding sequence is TGTGCCAGCAGTTACTCGAAGGCCACAGGGGTATCCGAGCAGTACTTC. It codes for CASSYSKATGVSEQYF.

This clone was recorded only once. The chain carries TRBV29-1 and TRBJ2-3; D perhaps matches TRBD2 (6 bases). V was shortened by 5 bases and J by 2 bases, with 14 bases between the two germline ends. The CDR3 runs 14 residues. Germline V gene sequence: CDR1 SQVTM, CDR2 ANQGSEA. CDR3 DNA sequence: TGCAGCGTTTTAGGACTAATAGACACAGATACGCAGTATTTT. As protein: CSVLGLIDTDTQYF.

This clone was recorded once. This rearrangement joins TRBV5-4 to TRBJ2-6; the match to TRBD1 covers 12 bases. CDR1 is SGHNT, CDR2 YYREEE, per germline (reference sequence). This CDR3 spans 18 amino acids. The V and J ends lost 5 bases and 2 bases, in that order; junction bases with no gene match: 8. Written as DNA, the CDR3 is TGTGCCAGCAGGTCCGGGACAGGGGGCGCAACTGGGGCCAACGTCCTGACTTTC. Translated: CASRSGTGGATGANVLTF.

The chain is built from TRBV5-1 and TRBJ2-3, with 8 bases fitting TRBD2. CDR1 SGHRS and CDR2 YFSETQ come from the germline V gene. Trimming cost V 1 base and J 4 bases; bases outside gene matches: 2. CDR3 length equals 14 residues. In DNA form, the CDR3 reads TGCGCCAGCAGCTTGAAAGCGGGAGCAGATACGCAGTATTTT. Amino acids: CASSLKAGADTQYF.

The chain carries TRBV6-5 and TRBJ1-2; the match to TRBD1 covers 8 bases. Germline CDR1 is MNHEY and CDR2 is SVGAGI. With 10 bases clipped from V and 7 bases from J, the junction kept 11 bases outside the gene matches. The CDR3 sequence is 13 residues long. The CDR3 coding sequence is TGTGCCAACTCCCCGGTACAGGGGGGTGGCTACACCTTC. Protein: CANSPVQGGGYTF.

This clone was observed a handful of times. The CDR3 DNA reads as TGTGCCAGCAGCTTAACCTTCTATGGCTACACCTTC. It yields the protein CASSLTFYGYTF. V gene TRBV7-9 combines with J gene TRBJ1-2, with no clear D. V was cut by 2 bases and J by 4 bases, with 5 bases left in between. The CDR3 sequence is 12 residues long. Germline-derived CDR1 and CDR2 are SEHNR and FQNEAQ (reference sequence).

The V call is TRBV25-1, the J call TRBJ2-7, with 11 positions matching TRBD2. Germline V gene lookup returns CDR1 MGHDK and CDR2 SYGVNS. The CDR3 is made up of 16 amino acids. V lost 8 bases to trimming and J lost 0 bases; unmatched junction nucleotides: 9. The CDR3 sequence is CASAGGLAESSYEQYF. The CDR3 DNA follows: TGTGCCAGCGCCGGGGGACTAGCGGAATCCTCCTACGAGCAGTACTTC.

J is TRBJ1-4 and V is TRBV2; D is unresolved. V lost 6 bases and J 8 bases, leaving 16 bases between the germline ends. The germline gives CDR1 SNHLY, CDR2 FYNNEI. The CDR3 length is 14 residues. The CDR3 region has the DNA TGTGCCAGCAGCGACACAGTCAGGCCCGAAAAACTGTTTTTT. Protein product: CASSDTVRPEKLFF.

The table lists this clone with a count of one. The chain's CDR3 is CASSLDLGTRSTSYEQYF. CDR3 in DNA: TGTGCCAGCAGCTTAGATTTGGGGACCAGATCAACCTCCTACGAGCAGTACTTC. V usage is TRBV11-3 and J usage is TRBJ2-7; D may match TRBD1 or TRBD2 (5 bases each). CDR1 is SGHNT, CDR2 YENEEA, per germline. The CDR3 sequence is 18 residues long. V shed 0 bases and J shed 0 bases, with 18 bases lying between them.

The chain carries TRBV20-1 and TRBJ1-2; 7 bases match TRBD1. Trimming took 3 bases from V and 0 from J; bases not matched to a gene: 4. The CDR3 extends over 14 amino acids. CDR1 is DFQATT and CDR2 is SNEGSKA in the germline V gene (reference sequence). CDR3: CSASGGQTNYGYTF. CDR3 nucleotide sequence: TGCAGTGCTAGTGGGGGACAGACTAACTATGGCTACACCTTC.

The chain employs TRBV19 and TRBJ2-3; 13 nucleotides align to TRBD2. CDR3 size: 16 residues. Trimming removed 7 bases from V and 6 bases from J; junction bases left unmatched: 10. Germline assignment: CDR1 LNHDA and CDR2 SQIVND (reference sequence). The CDR3 loop reads CASNPLLAGGQDTQYF. The CDR3 coding sequence is TGTGCCAGTAACCCACTACTAGCGGGGGGGCAGGATACGCAGTATTTT.

The chain carries TRBV27 and TRBJ2-7; maybe TRBD2 (5 bases). Germline CDR1 and CDR2: MNHEY and SMNVEV (reference sequence). The length of the CDR3 is 15 residues. Trimming left V 2 bases short and J 0 bases short, with 11 bases between. This chain's CDR3 is CASSLKVGNSYEQYF. The CDR3 DNA reads as TGTGCCAGCAGTTTAAAAGTCGGGAACTCCTACGAGCAGTACTTC.

The CDR3 here is CASSLTGRGTEAFF. CDR3 nucleotide sequence: TGTGCCAGCAGCTTGACAGGGAGGGGCACTGAAGCTTTCTTT. The chain combines TRBV5-8 with TRBJ1-1; a possible D gene is TRBD1 (6 bases). V lost 1 base and J 4 bases, leaving 11 bases between the germline ends. This CDR3 region has 14 residues. Looked up from germline, CDR1 is SGHTS and CDR2 is YDEGEE. The whole variable domain, remainder taken from reference TRBV5-8 and TRBJ1-1, is EAGVTQSPTHLIKTRGQQATLRCSPISGHTSVYWYQQALGLGLQFLLWYDEGEERNRGNFPPRFSGRQFPNYSSELNVNALELEDSALYLCASSLTGRGTEAFFGQGTRLTVV.